The 5 T cell receptor beta chains presented below share a single source sample, sequenced in a study of cytotoxic CD8 clonotypes in ibrutinib-treated CLL. This table comes from immunoSEQ multiplex PCR, and its TCRdb copy is limited to in-frame clones, with some not included. The sample lists 330,000 or so clones, about 64% occurring once. The sample in question was PBMCs, obtained after 36 months of ibrutinib treatment. Receptors were obtained from a human donor with chronic lymphocytic leukemia.

V is TRBV6-5 and J is TRBJ2-2, with D perhaps being TRBD1 or TRBD2 (5 bases each). The CDR3 runs 15 residues. Looked up from germline, CDR1 is MNHEY and CDR2 is SVGAGI. Between the trimmed V and J ends, which lost 2 bases and 4 bases, there was a span of 11 bases. This CDR3 reads CASSYGTSSTGELFF. CDR3 DNA: TGTGCCAGCAGTTACGGGACCTCAAGCACCGGGGAGCTGTTTTTT.

The chain couples TRBV5-1 to TRBJ1-2; D gene unclear. The V end lost 5 bases, the J end lost 2 bases, and 10 bases lay between the germline ends. CDR3 length: 13 residues. The V gene's germline CDR1 is SGHRS and CDR2 YFSETQ. The CDR3 loop is CASRAGLNYGYTF. In nucleotides, the CDR3 is TGCGCCAGCAGAGCGGGATTAAACTATGGCTACACCTTC.

The chain uses TRBV9 and TRBJ2-7; 7 nucleotides agree with TRBD2. V trimming: 0 bases; J trimming: 2 bases; junction bases outside the gene matches: 5. CDR3 length: 15 residues. Germline V gene sequence: CDR1 SGDLS, CDR2 YYNGEE. As DNA, the CDR3 is TGTGCCAGCAGCGTAGGGGTGGGAGGGACCTACGAGCAGTACTTC. The encoded protein is CASSVGVGGTYEQYF.

The CDR3 is CASSLGPNNEQFF. The CDR3 bases are TGTGCCAGCAGTTTGGGACCGAACAATGAGCAGTTCTTC. The chain joins TRBV6-5 to TRBJ2-1; D might be TRBD1 or TRBD2, each matching 5 bases. V was cut by 4 bases and J by 5 bases, with 9 bases left in between. The CDR3 extends over 13 amino acids. Germline V gives CDR1 MNHEY, CDR2 SVGAGI.

The V and J genes are TRBV9 and TRBJ2-1, with D perhaps TRBD2 (7 bases). The V and J ends lost 3 bases and 2 bases respectively, with 12 bases between them. Per germline, CDR1 SGDLS and CDR2 YYNGEE. The CDR3 has 15 amino acids. The CDR3: CASSAGGTTYNEQFF. CDR3 DNA: TGTGCCAGCAGCGCCGGGGGGACAACCTACAATGAGCAGTTCTTC.